The rows below give T cell receptor beta chains drawn from one sample of a study of blood T cells in healthy people across ages. TCRdb re-analysed the 5' RACE reads in MiXCR, keeping a single row per CDR3 protein. The sample consists of about 640,000 distinct CDR3 sequences, about 54% of them appearing once. The sample comprised blood. These receptor sequences come from a man aged 55 to 70 in good health. Each CDR3 is given with its conserved first and last residue. Each record gives: V gene, D gene, clone size, J gene, CDR3 DNA, CDR3 protein. D genes are given only for firm matches. Clone sizes are given selectively: once, few, many, or a class where the clone is expanded.

>TRBV7-2|TRBD2|NA|TRBJ2-3
TGTGCCAGCAGCGCCCAGACTAGCGGGCGGGATACGCAGTATTTT
CASSAQTSGRDTQYF
>TRBV5-1|TRBD2|once|TRBJ2-1
TGCGCCAGCAGCTTGGATAGTAGCGGGGCCTACAATGAGCAGTTCTTC
CASSLDSSGAYNEQFF
>TRBV6-2/TRBV6-3|NA|NA|TRBJ2-7
TGTGCCAGCACCTCAATTGGGGCCTACGAGCAGTACTTC
CASTSIGAYEQYF
>TRBV20-1|NA|few|TRBJ2-5
TGCAGTGCTAGAACGTCTGAAGAGACCCAGTACTTC
CSARTSEETQYF
>TRBV29-1|NA|few|TRBJ1-5
TGCAGCGTTGGGGCAGGTTCTAATCAGCCCCAGCATTTT
CSVGAGSNQPQHF
>TRBV6-2/TRBV6-3|TRBD1|NA|TRBJ1-6
TGTGCCAGCACCAAGTTGGGGACAGGGAATTCACCCCTCCACTTT
CASTKLGTGNSPLHF
>TRBV5-1|NA|NA|TRBJ2-7
TGCGCCAGCAGCTCCCACAGCGAGCAGTACTTC
CASSSHSEQYF
>TRBV20-1|TRBD1|NA|TRBJ2-2
TGCAGTGCTAGACGCCCAGGGGGCAGGACCGGGGAGCTGTTTTTT
CSARRPGGRTGELFF
>TRBV6-5|TRBD2|NA|TRBJ2-1
TGTGCCAGCAGAAACGAGGCTAGCGGGGCACGGGAGCAGTTCTTC
CASRNEASGAREQFF
>TRBV20-1|TRBD2|few|TRBJ2-3
TGCAGTGCACCCGGGAGGGCTAGCGGATACTATACGCAGTATTTT
CSAPGRASGYYTQYF
>TRBV3-1|TRBD1|few|TRBJ2-7
TGTGCCAGCAGCCATGCAGGGGGCGAGCAGTACTTC
CASSHAGGEQYF
>TRBV11-2|NA|few|TRBJ2-5
TGTGCCAGCAGCTTAGACCCGAGGGCGTCAGAGACCCAGTACTTC
CASSLDPRASETQYF
>TRBV29-1|NA|few|TRBJ2-7
TGCAGCGTTGTTTGGGTCTACGAGCAGTACTTC
CSVVWVYEQYF
>TRBV28|NA|NA|TRBJ2-3
TGTGCCAGCAGTTTAGCGGGGACCGGGTTGTTTTTT
CASSLAGTGLFF
>TRBV3-1|NA|few|TRBJ2-7
TGTGCCAGCAGCCCCCGATTGGGGCACGAGCAGTACTTC
CASSPRLGHEQYF
>TRBV20-1|NA|NA|TRBJ2-7
TGCAGTGCTAGGTCCCCAGGGGTCCACTTAACCCACGAGCAGTACTTC
CSARSPGVHLTHEQYF
>TRBV11-2|NA|NA|TRBJ2-3
TGTGCCAGCAGCGTCGAGAGCACAGATACGCAGTATTTT
CASSVESTDTQYF
>TRBV7-8|NA|NA|TRBJ2-7
TGTGCCAGCAGCTTAGCAGGGGGTTGGGAGCAGTACTTC
CASSLAGGWEQYF
>TRBV19|TRBD2|NA|TRBJ2-5
TGTGCCAGTAGTGGAGAAAGCGGGGGAGAGACCCAGTACTTC
CASSGESGGETQYF
>TRBV29-1|TRBD2|few|TRBJ2-5
TGCAGCGTTGAAGGGACTAGCCAACAAGAGACCCAGTACTTC
CSVEGTSQQETQYF
>TRBV21-1|NA|few|TRBJ2-5
TGTGCCGCCTTCGGGCAGGGCGGGGAGACCCAGTACTTC
CAAFGQGGETQYF
>TRBV12-3/TRBV12-4|TRBD1|many|TRBJ1-6
TGTGCCAGCAGCTCTGGGACAGGGAGGTATTCACCCCTCCACTTT
CASSSGTGRYSPLHF
>TRBV3-1|NA|NA|TRBJ1-2
TGTGCCAGCAGCCCTACTTGGACAGATTCGAGCTCCACCTTC
CASSPTWTDSSSTF
>TRBV3-1|NA|NA|TRBJ1-5
TGTGCCAGCAGCCAAGAGGCAGGACAGCCCAATCAGCCCCAGCATTTT
CASSQEAGQPNQPQHF
>TRBV29-1|NA|NA|TRBJ2-1
TGCAGCGTTATTTCCCTTTTCGGCTTCAACAATGAGCAGTTCTTC
CSVISLFGFNNEQFF
>TRBV2|NA|NA|TRBJ1-2
TGTGCCAGCAGACTTCGCCGGGACACCTTCTATGGCTACACCTTC
CASRLRRDTFYGYTF
>TRBV3-1|NA|NA|TRBJ1-1
TGTGCCAGCAGCCAAGATGCCGGGATTGGAACTGAAGCTTTCTTT
CASSQDAGIGTEAFF
>TRBV12-3/TRBV12-4|TRBD1|NA|TRBJ2-5
TGTGCCAGCAGTTTATCCCCGGGACAGATAGAGACCCAGTACTTC
CASSLSPGQIETQYF
>TRBV3-1|TRBD2|once|TRBJ2-7
TGTGCCAGCAGCCCCAGAAAGCTAGCGGGAACCTACGAGCAGTACTTC
CASSPRKLAGTYEQYF
>TRBV24-1|NA|NA|TRBJ1-1
TGTGCCACCAGTGATGGGACACCCGGTGGTACTGAAGCTTTCTTT
CATSDGTPGGTEAFF
>TRBV27|NA|few|TRBJ1-6
TGTGCCAGCAGTTTATCGACTTATTCACCCCTCCACTTT
CASSLSTYSPLHF
>TRBV6-5|TRBD1|NA|TRBJ1-2
TGTGCCAGCAGTTACCAGGGGGATGGCTACACCTTC
CASSYQGDGYTF
>TRBV5-8|NA|few|TRBJ1-2
TGTGCCAGCCCTCGGAACAATAACTATGGCTACACCTTC
CASPRNNNYGYTF
>TRBV7-9|TRBD1|once|TRBJ1-2
TGTGCCAGCAGCCCCCGCGGGACAGATGGCTACACCTTC
CASSPRGTDGYTF
>TRBV12-3/TRBV12-4|NA|few|TRBJ1-1
TGTGCCAGCAGCGCAACCCAGGGGACTGAAGCTTTCTTT
CASSATQGTEAFF